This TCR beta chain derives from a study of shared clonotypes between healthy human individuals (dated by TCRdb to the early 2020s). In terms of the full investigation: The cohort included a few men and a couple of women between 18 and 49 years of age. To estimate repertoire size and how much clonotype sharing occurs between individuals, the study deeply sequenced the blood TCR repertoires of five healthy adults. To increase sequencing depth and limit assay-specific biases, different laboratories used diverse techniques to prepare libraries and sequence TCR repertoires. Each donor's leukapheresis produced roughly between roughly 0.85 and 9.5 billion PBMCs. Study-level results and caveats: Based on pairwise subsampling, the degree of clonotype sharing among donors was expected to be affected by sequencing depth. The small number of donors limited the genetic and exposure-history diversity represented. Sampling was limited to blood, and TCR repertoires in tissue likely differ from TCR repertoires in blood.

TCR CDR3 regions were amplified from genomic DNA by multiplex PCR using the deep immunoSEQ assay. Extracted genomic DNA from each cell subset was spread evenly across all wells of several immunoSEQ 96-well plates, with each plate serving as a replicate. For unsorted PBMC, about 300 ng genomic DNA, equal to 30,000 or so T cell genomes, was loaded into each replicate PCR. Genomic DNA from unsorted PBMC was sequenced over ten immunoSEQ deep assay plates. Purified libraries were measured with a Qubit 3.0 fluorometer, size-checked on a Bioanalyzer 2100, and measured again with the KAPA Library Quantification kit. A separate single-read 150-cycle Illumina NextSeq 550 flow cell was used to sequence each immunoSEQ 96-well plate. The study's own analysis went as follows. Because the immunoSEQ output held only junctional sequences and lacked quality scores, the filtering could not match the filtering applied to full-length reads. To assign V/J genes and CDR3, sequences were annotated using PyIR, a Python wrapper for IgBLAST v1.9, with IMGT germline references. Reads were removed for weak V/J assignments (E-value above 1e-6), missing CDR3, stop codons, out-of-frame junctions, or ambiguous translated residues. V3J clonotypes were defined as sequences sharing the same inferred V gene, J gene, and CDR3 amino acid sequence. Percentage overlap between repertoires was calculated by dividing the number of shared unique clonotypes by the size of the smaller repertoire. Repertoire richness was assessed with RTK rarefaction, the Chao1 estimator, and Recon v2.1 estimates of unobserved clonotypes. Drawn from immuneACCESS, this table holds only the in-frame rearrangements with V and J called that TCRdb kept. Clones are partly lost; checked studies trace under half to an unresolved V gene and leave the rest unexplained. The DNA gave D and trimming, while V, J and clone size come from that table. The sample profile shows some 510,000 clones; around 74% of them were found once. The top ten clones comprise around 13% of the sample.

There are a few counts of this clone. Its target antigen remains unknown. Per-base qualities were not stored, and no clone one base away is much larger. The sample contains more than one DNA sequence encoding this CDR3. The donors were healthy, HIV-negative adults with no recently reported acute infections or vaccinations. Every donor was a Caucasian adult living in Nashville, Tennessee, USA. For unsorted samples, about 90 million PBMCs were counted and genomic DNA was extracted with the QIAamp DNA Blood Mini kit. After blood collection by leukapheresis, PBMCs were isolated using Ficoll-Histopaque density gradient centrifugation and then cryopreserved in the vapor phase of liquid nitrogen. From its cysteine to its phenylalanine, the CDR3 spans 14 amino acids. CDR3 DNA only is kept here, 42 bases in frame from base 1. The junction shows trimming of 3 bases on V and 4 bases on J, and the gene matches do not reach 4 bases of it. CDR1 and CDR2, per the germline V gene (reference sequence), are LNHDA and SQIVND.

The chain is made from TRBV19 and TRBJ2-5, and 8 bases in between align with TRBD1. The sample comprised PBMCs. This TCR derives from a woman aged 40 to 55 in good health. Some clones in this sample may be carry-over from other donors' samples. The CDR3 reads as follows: CASSIGQGGETQYF. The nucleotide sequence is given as TGTGCCAGTAGTATCGGACAGGGAGGAGAGACCCAGTACTTC. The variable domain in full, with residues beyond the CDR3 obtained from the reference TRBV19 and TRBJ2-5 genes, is DGGITQSPKYLFRKEGQNVTLSCEQNLNHDAMYWYRQDPGQGLRLIYYSQIVNDFQKGDIAEGYSVSREKKESFPLTVTSAQKNPTAFYLCASSIGQGGETQYFGPGTRLLVL.